These 26 T cell receptor beta chains originate from one sample sequenced in a study of blood T cell repertoires in COVID-19. Method: immunoSEQ multiplex PCR; TCRdb's copy keeps in-frame clones and lacks some. The top ten clones hold 10% of a sample with roughly 140,000 clones, 84% of them seen once. Sequenced sample: peripheral blood. These receptors all come from a man aged 60 to 69 with active or convalescent COVID-19.

The rearrangement links TRBV27 to TRBJ1-1, with 10 bases matching TRBD1. There are 15 residues in the CDR3. Germline V gene lookup returns CDR1 MNHEY and CDR2 SMNVEV (reference sequence). V was pared by 9 bases and J by 3 bases, with 10 bases of the junction left unmatched. For the CDR3, the DNA is TGTGCCAGTCGGGGACAGGGGTGGAGAGACACTGAAGCTTTCTTT. Its protein product is CASRGQGWRDTEAFF.

This clone was detected a few times. V is TRBV9 and J is TRBJ2-1; 7 bases agree with TRBD2. V shed 2 bases, J shed 10 bases, and the junction held 12 bases outside the gene matches. CDR1 is SGDLS and CDR2 is YYNGEE in the germline V gene. The CDR3 covers 15 residues. CDR3: CASSVNTAGVTEQFF. Written as DNA, the CDR3 is TGTGCCAGCAGCGTGAACACGGCGGGGGTAACCGAGCAGTTCTTC.

The genes are TRBV12-3 or TRBV12-4 and TRBJ1-1; possibly TRBD1 for D (5 bases). CDR3 length: 12 residues. V was shortened by 6 bases and J by 4 bases, with 9 bases between the two germline ends. CDR3 region: CASSLQVTEAFF. The CDR3 DNA reads TGTGCCAGCAGCCTACAGGTCACTGAAGCTTTCTTT.

The V call is TRBV11-3, the J call TRBJ2-7, with D possibly being TRBD1 (5 bases). The CDR3 is 17 residues long. V lost 5 bases and J 3 bases, leaving 23 bases between the germline ends. CDR1 and CDR2 (germline): SGHNT, YENEEA. The CDR3 coding sequence is TGTGCCAGCAGCCCAGGTCCCAGGGTCATGGGCCACTACGAGCAGTACTTC. As protein: CASSPGPRVMGHYEQYF.

This sequence joins TRBV24-1 and TRBJ2-1; D may be TRBD1 (6 bases). Germline CDR1 KGHDR, CDR2 SFDVKD. The CDR3 consists of 13 residues. V was shortened by 3 bases and J by 10 bases, with 12 bases between the two germline ends. CDR3 in DNA: TGTGCCACCAGTGATGCCAGGGGTGGGGAGCAGTTCTTC. This codes for CATSDARGGEQFF.

The chain carries TRBV6-6 and TRBJ1-5; 9 bases fit TRBD1. CDR1 MNHNY and CDR2 SVGAGI come from the germline V gene (reference sequence). This CDR3 contains 14 residues. J gave up 5 bases and V 7 bases, and 6 bases lay outside the gene matches. Here the CDR3 reads CASIKGQGHQPQHF. The CDR3 DNA follows: TGTGCCAGCATCAAGGGACAGGGTCATCAGCCCCAGCATTTT.

In DNA form, the CDR3 reads TGCGCCAGCAGCCAAGACCCCCAGGAAGCCTCCTACAATGAGCAGTTCTTC. This gives the protein CASSQDPQEASYNEQFF. The rearrangement uses TRBV4-3 and TRBJ2-1, with D unclear. Germline values: CDR1 LGHNA, CDR2 YSLEER. Between the trimmed V and J ends, which lost 0 bases and 0 bases, there was a span of 12 bases. The CDR3 runs 17 residues.

The chain is built from TRBV4-3 and TRBJ1-1; perhaps TRBD1 as D (5 bases). The germline V gene has CDR1 LGHNA and CDR2 YSLEER. Trimming removed 4 bases at V and 7 bases at J, with 13 bases between. The CDR3 runs 13 residues. CDR3 region: CASSPWGVNEAFF. The CDR3 DNA is TGCGCCAGCAGCCCCTGGGGGGTAAATGAAGCTTTCTTT.

The genes are TRBV6-2 or TRBV6-3 and TRBJ1-5; D is perhaps TRBD1 (5 bases). The germline V gene has CDR1 MNHEY and CDR2 SVGEGT. The CDR3 spans 15 residues. Trimming removed 6 bases from V and 4 bases from J, with 16 bases in between. The CDR3 nucleotides read TGTGCCAGCAGGCCTACAAGGGGAAAAAATCAGCCCCAGCATTTT. Protein sequence: CASRPTRGKNQPQHF.

The DNA for the CDR3 is TGCGCCAGCAGCCAAGATTTTAGTTCAGGGGGTGGCTACACCTTC. Translation gives CASSQDFSSGGGYTF. This sequence joins TRBV4-1 and TRBJ1-2; 7 bases line up with TRBD1. This CDR3 is 15 amino acids long. Germline V gene lookup returns CDR1 MGHRA and CDR2 YSYEKL. J gave up 7 bases and V 0 bases, and 8 bases lay outside the gene matches.

The chain has TRBV15 and TRBJ2-1; 9 nucleotides align to TRBD2. Germline trimming cut 3 bases from V and 5 bases from J; bases unmatched to any gene: 5. Per the germline V gene, CDR1 is LNHNV and CDR2 is YYDKDF (reference sequence). CDR3 length equals 15 residues. The CDR3 is CATSSESGGHNEQFF. For the CDR3, the DNA is TGTGCCACCAGCAGTGAAAGCGGGGGGCACAATGAGCAGTTCTTC.

The chain has TRBV2 and TRBJ1-5; 9 bases agree with TRBD1. Trimming took 2 bases from V and 7 from J; bases not matched to a gene: 9. Germline CDR1 is SNHLY and CDR2 is FYNNEI. The CDR3 sequence is 16 residues long. The CDR3 bases are TGTGCCAGCAGTGAAAAGGGACAGGGTAGCTGGCAGCCCCAGCATTTT. This translates into CASSEKGQGSWQPQHF.

This chain's CDR3 is CASSLLAVSSYNEQFF. The CDR3 nucleotides read TGTGCCAGTAGTTTACTAGCGGTCAGCTCCTACAATGAGCAGTTCTTC. The gene calls are TRBV19 and TRBJ2-1, with 8 positions matching TRBD2. The germline V gene has CDR1 LNHDA and CDR2 SQIVND (reference sequence). Losses at the gene ends were 5 bases for V and 0 bases for J; bases not matched to a gene: 6. The CDR3 consists of 16 residues. Complete variable domain (other parts from reference TRBV19 and TRBJ2-1): DGGITQSPKYLFRKEGQNVTLSCEQNLNHDAMYWYRQDPGQGLRLIYYSQIVNDFQKGDIAEGYSVSREKKESFPLTVTSAQKNPTAFYLCASSLLAVSSYNEQFFGPGTRLTVL.

The gene calls are TRBV18 and TRBJ1-5; D call uncertain. The length of the CDR3 is 13 residues. Trimming shortened V by 0 bases and J by 3 bases, and 3 bases separated the two germline ends. Germline CDR1 KGHSH, CDR2 LQKENI. The CDR3 bases are TGTGCCAGCTCACCACCTAACAATCAGCCCCAGCATTTT. The encoded protein is CASSPPNNQPQHF.

This sequence joins TRBV7-2 and TRBJ2-5, with D maybe TRBD2 (5 bases). The V gene's germline CDR1 is SGHTA and CDR2 FQGNSA. The CDR3 runs to 15 residues. Trimming removed 4 bases at V and 5 bases at J, with 17 bases between. The CDR3 DNA sequence: TGTGCCAGCAGCTGGCTCGGAGGAGCGGCTGAGACCCAGTACTTC. Protein: CASSWLGGAAETQYF.

The chain carries TRBV28 and TRBJ1-2, with D unclear. Germline CDR1 and CDR2: MDHEN and SYDVKM. CDR3 length: 13 residues. The germline V and J ends were trimmed by 10 bases and 4 bases, with 16 bases remaining between them. CDR3 coding DNA: TGTGCCAACTCGCGGAGTGGCAGCTATGGCTACACCTTC. Protein: CANSRSGSYGYTF.

The table lists this clone with a count of one. The chain recombines TRBV27 with TRBJ2-3; 11 positions match TRBD2. With 2 bases clipped from V and 2 bases from J, the junction kept 15 bases outside the gene matches. CDR3 length: 20 residues. Germline lookup yields CDR1 MNHEY and CDR2 SMNVEV (reference sequence). DNA of the CDR3: TGTGCCAGCAGTTTAGGCCTAGCGGGGGGCATGACCAAACTCACAGATACGCAGTATTTT. Protein product: CASSLGLAGGMTKLTDTQYF.

The V gene is TRBV27, the J gene TRBJ1-5; TRBD1 matches 8 bases. The ends lost 0 bases at V and 5 bases at J; junction bases unmatched: 3. The CDR3 is 15 amino acids. Germline V gene sequence: CDR1 MNHEY, CDR2 SMNVEV (reference sequence). The CDR3 DNA reads TGTGCCAGCAGTTTATCTTCAGGGGGCGATCAGCCCCAGCATTTT. Translating gives CASSLSSGGDQPQHF.

This clone was counted a few times. The chain employs TRBV13 and TRBJ2-7, with TRBD1 as a possible D gene (6 bases). CDR1 and CDR2 (germline): PRHDT, FYEKMQ (reference sequence). Between the trimmed V and J ends, which lost 4 bases and 0 bases, there was a span of 19 bases. The CDR3 runs 17 residues. CDR3: CASSSVLDTGTSYEQYF. CDR3 nucleotide sequence: TGTGCCAGCAGCTCAGTGTTAGATACAGGGACCTCCTACGAGCAGTACTTC. Combining the CDR3 with reference TRBV13 and TRBJ2-7 gives the whole variable domain AAGVIQSPRHLIKEKRETATLKCYPIPRHDTVYWYQQGPGQDPQFLISFYEKMQSDKGSIPDRFSAQQFSDYHSELNMSSLELGDSALYFCASSSVLDTGTSYEQYFGPGTRLTVT.

The V and J genes are TRBV6-5 and TRBJ2-2, with 9 bases lining up with TRBD1. This CDR3 has 15 residues. Germline CDR1 reads MNHEY; CDR2 reads SVGAGI. Germline trimming cut 4 bases from V and 6 bases from J; bases unmatched to any gene: 6. Written as DNA, the CDR3 is TGTGCCAGCAGTTTGGACAGGGGTTCTGCCGGGGAGCTGTTTTTT. This codes for CASSLDRGSAGELFF.

The chain combines TRBV7-2 with TRBJ1-5, with 8 positions matching TRBD1. CDR1 is SGHTA and CDR2 is FQGNSA in the germline V gene. V gave up 2 bases and J gave up 2 bases; unmatched junction bases: 8. This CDR3 is 17 amino acids long. The CDR3 DNA reads as TGTGCCAGCAGCTTACGACAGGGGTCGGTAGGCAATCAGCCCCAGCATTTT. Translated: CASSLRQGSVGNQPQHF.

The chain employs TRBV3-1 (or the pseudogene TRBV3-2) and TRBJ1-1, with 7 bases matching TRBD1. In germline, CDR1 is LGHDT, CDR2 YNNKEL (reference sequence). With V trimmed by 0 bases and J by 0 bases, 10 bases remained unmatched. There are 18 residues in the CDR3. CDR3 protein: CASSQDLRTGTMNTEAFF. The CDR3 DNA reads TGTGCCAGCAGCCAAGATTTGAGGACAGGTACCATGAACACTGAAGCTTTCTTT.

The V gene is TRBV27, the J gene TRBJ1-4, with 9 bases aligning to TRBD1. The CDR3 runs to 18 residues. V lost 5 bases to trimming and J lost 0 bases; unmatched junction nucleotides: 10. The germline V gene encodes CDR1 MNHEY and CDR2 SMNVEV (reference sequence). For the CDR3, the DNA is TGTGCCAGCAGTCCAACGGGACAGGGTTATCCAACTAATGAAAAACTGTTTTTT. Translated, it gives CASSPTGQGYPTNEKLFF.

The chain combines TRBV11-2 with TRBJ2-7, with D possibly TRBD1 on 6 matching bases. This CDR3 contains 13 residues. Germline V CDR1 and CDR2: SGHAT, FQNNGV. V lost 1 base and J 4 bases, leaving 8 bases between the germline ends. CDR3 nucleotide sequence: TGTGCCAGCAGCTTAGTACAGGGTTACGAGCAGTACGTC. Its protein product is CASSLVQGYEQYV.

This chain uses TRBV13 with TRBJ1-1; 8 nucleotides align to TRBD1. The V gene's germline CDR1 is PRHDT and CDR2 FYEKMQ (reference sequence). The CDR3 is made up of 14 amino acids. Trimming took 4 bases from V and 3 from J; bases not matched to a gene: 4. CDR3 bases: TGTGCCAGCAGCTCCGCGGACAGGGACACTGAAGCTTTCTTT. Its translation is CASSSADRDTEAFF. The full variable domain, with the rest looked up from reference TRBV13 and TRBJ1-1, is AAGVIQSPRHLIKEKRETATLKCYPIPRHDTVYWYQQGPGQDPQFLISFYEKMQSDKGSIPDRFSAQQFSDYHSELNMSSLELGDSALYFCASSSADRDTEAFFGQGTRLTVV.

This clone was found a few times. V gene TRBV18 combines with J gene TRBJ2-1; 12 bases are a match to TRBD2. This CDR3 spans 17 amino acids. V lost 3 bases to trimming and J lost 4 bases; unmatched junction nucleotides: 7. CDR1 is KGHSH, CDR2 LQKENI, per germline. The CDR3 region has the DNA TGTGCCAGCTCACCCCCCCAACTAGCGGGAGGATACAATGAGCAGTTCTTC. This encodes CASSPPQLAGGYNEQFF.